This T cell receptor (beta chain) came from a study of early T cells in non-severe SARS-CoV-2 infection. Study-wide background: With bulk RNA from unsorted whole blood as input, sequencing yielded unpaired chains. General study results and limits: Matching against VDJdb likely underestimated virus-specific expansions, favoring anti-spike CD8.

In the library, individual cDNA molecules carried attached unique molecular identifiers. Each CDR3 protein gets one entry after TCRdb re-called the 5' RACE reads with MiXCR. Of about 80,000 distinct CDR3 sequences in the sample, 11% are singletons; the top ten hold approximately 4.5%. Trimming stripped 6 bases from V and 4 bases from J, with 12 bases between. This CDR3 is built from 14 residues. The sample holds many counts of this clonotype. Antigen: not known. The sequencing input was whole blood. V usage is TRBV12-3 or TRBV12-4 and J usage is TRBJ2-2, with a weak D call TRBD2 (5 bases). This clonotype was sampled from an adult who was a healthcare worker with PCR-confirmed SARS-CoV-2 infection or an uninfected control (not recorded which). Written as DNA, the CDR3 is TGTGCCAGCAGGACGGGGATTGTCACCGGGGAGCTGTTTTTT. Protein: CASRTGIVTGELFF.